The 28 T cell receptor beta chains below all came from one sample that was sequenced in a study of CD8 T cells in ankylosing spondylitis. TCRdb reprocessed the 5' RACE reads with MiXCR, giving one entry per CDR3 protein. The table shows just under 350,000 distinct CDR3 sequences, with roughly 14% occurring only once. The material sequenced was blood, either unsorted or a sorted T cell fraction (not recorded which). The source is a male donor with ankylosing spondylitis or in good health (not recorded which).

The CDR3 DNA follows: TGTGCCAGCAAGGTGTCCTCCTACGAGCAGTACTTC. Protein sequence: CASKVSSYEQYF. This rearrangement joins TRBV2 to TRBJ2-7; D is ambiguous. CDR1 and CDR2 (germline): SNHLY, FYNNEI. The CDR3 runs 12 residues. V lost 7 bases to trimming and J lost 0 bases, with 7 bases between them.

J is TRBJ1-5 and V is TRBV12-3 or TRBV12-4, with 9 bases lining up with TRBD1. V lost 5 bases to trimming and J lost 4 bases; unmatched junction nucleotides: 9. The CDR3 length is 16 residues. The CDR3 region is CASSATGTGPNQPQHF. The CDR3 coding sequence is TGTGCCAGCAGTGCCACCGGGACAGGGCCTAATCAGCCCCAGCATTTT.

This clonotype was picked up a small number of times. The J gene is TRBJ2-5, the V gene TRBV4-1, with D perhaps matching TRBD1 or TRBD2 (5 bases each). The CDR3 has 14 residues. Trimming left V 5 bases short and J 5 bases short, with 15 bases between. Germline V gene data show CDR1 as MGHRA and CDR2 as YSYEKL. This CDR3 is CASSSGIWGETQYF. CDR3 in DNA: TGCGCCAGCAGCTCAGGGATCTGGGGGGAGACCCAGTACTTC.

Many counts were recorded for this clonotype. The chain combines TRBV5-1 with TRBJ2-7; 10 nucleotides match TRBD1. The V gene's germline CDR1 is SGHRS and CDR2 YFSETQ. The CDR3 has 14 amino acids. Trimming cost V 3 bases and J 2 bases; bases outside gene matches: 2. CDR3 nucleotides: TGCGCCAGCAGCTCGGGACAGGGGACCTACGAGCAGTACTTC. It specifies CASSSGQGTYEQYF.

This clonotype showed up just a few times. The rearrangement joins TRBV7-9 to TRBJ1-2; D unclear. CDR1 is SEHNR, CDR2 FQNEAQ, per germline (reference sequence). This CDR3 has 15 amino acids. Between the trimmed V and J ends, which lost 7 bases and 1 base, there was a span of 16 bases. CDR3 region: CASTNQRGFNYGYTF. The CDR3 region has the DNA TGTGCCAGCACCAACCAACGGGGATTTAACTATGGCTACACCTTC. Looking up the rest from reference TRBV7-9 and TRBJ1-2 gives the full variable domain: DTGVSQNPRHKITKRGQNVTFRCDPISEHNRLYWYRQTLGQGPEFLTYFQNEAQLEKSRLLSDRFSAERPKGSFSTLEIQRTEQGDSAMYLCASTNQRGFNYGYTFGSGTRLTVV.

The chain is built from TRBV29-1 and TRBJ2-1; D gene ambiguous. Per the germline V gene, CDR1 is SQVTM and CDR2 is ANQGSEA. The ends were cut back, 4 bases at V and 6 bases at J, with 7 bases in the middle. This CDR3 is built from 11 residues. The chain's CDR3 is CSVALRNEQFF. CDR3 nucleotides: TGCAGCGTTGCTCTACGCAATGAGCAGTTCTTC.

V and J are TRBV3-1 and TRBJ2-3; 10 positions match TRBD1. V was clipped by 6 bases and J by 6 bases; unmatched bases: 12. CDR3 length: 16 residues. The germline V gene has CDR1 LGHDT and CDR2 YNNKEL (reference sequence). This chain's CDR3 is CASRGLGQGLEDTQYF. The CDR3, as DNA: TGTGCCAGCAGGGGATTGGGACAGGGGTTGGAGGATACGCAGTATTTT.

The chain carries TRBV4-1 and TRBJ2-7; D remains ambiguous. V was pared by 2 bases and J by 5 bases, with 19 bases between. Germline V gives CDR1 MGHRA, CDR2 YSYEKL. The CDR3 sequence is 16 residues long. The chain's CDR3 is CASSQKLVEPSNEQYF. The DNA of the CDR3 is TGCGCCAGCAGCCAAAAGTTGGTGGAACCTTCCAACGAGCAGTACTTC.

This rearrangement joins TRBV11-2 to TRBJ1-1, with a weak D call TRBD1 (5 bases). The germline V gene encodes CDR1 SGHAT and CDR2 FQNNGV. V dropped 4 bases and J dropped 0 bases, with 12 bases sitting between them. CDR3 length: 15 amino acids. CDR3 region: CASSYNWDLNTEAFF. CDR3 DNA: TGTGCCAGCAGCTATAATTGGGACCTGAACACTGAAGCTTTCTTT. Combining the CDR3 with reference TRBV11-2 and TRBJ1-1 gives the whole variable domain EAGVAQSPRYKIIEKRQSVAFWCNPISGHATLYWYQQILGQGPKLLIQFQNNGVVDDSQLPKDRFSAERLKGVDSTLKIQPAKLEDSAVYLCASSYNWDLNTEAFFGQGTRLTVV.

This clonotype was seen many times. The chain's CDR3 is CASSLRAGGPGEQYF. The CDR3 bases are TGTGCCAGCAGCTTAAGGGCTGGGGGCCCCGGTGAGCAGTACTTC. The V call is TRBV7-2, the J call TRBJ2-7; possibly TRBD1 for D (6 bases). Germline assignment: CDR1 SGHTA and CDR2 FQGNSA. V lost 2 bases to trimming and J lost 7 bases, with 18 bases between them. The CDR3 length is 15 residues.

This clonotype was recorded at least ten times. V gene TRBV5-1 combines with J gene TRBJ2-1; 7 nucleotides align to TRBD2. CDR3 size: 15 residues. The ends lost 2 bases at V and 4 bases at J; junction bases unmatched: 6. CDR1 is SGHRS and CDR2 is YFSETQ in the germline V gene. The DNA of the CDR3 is TGCGCCAGCAGCTTAGCTACCGGGGGGTACAATGAGCAGTTCTTC. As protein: CASSLATGGYNEQFF.

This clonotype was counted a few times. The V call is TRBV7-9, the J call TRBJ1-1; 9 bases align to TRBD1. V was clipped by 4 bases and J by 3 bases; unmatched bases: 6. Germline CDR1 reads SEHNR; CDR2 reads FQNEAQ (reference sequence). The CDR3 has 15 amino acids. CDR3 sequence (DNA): TGTGCCAGCAGCTCTGGACAGGGGACTGACACTGAAGCTTTCTTT. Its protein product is CASSSGQGTDTEAFF. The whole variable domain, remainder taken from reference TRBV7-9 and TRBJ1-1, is DTGVSQNPRHKITKRGQNVTFRCDPISEHNRLYWYRQTLGQGPEFLTYFQNEAQLEKSRLLSDRFSAERPKGSFSTLEIQRTEQGDSAMYLCASSSGQGTDTEAFFGQGTRLTVV.

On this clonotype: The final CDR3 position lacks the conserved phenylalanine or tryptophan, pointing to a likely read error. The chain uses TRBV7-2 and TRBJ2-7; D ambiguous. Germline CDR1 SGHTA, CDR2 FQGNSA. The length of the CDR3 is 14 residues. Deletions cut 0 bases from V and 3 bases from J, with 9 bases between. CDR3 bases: TGTGCCAGCAGCTTAGCGCAGGCAAGCTACGAGCAGTACTCC. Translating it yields CASSLAQASYEQYS.

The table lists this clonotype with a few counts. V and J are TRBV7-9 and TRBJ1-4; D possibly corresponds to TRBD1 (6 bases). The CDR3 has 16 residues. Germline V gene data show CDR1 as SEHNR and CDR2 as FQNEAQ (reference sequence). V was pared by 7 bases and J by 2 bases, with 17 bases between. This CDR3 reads CASTTGRGGTNEKLFF. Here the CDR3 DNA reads TGTGCCAGCACCACGGGCAGGGGAGGCACTAATGAAAAACTGTTTTTT. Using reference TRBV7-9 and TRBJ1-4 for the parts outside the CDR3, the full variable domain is DTGVSQNPRHKITKRGQNVTFRCDPISEHNRLYWYRQTLGQGPEFLTYFQNEAQLEKSRLLSDRFSAERPKGSFSTLEIQRTEQGDSAMYLCASTTGRGGTNEKLFFGSGTQLSVL.

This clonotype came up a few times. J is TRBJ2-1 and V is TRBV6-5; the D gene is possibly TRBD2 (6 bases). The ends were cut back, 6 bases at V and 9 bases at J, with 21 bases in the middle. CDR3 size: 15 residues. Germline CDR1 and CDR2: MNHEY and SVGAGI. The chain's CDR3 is CASRLPGTLPAEQFF. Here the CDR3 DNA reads TGTGCCAGCAGGTTACCCGGGACTCTTCCCGCTGAGCAGTTCTTC.

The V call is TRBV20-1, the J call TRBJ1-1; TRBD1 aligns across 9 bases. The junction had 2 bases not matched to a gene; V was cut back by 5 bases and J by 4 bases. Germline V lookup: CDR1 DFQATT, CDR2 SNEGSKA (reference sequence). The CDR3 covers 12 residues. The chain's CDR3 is CSAEQGATEAFF. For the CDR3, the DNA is TGCAGTGCTGAACAGGGGGCCACTGAAGCTTTCTTT.

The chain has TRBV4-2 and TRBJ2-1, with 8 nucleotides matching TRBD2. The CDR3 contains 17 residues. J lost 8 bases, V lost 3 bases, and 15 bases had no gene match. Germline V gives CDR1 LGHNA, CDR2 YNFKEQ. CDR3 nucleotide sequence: TGTGCCAGCAGCCAGGGGGTGGGGGGTAGCGGGACCGATGAGCAGTTCTTC. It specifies CASSQGVGGSGTDEQFF.

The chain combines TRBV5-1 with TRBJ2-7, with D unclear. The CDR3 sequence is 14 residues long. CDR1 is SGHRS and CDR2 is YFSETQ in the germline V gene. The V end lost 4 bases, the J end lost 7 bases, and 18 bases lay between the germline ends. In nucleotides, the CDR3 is TGCGCCAGCAGCCCTGCGATCTCATCCGGAGAGCAGTACTTC. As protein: CASSPAISSGEQYF.

For the CDR3, the DNA is TGTGCCAGCAGTTACGACATCCTCTATGGCTACACCTTC. Translation gives CASSYDILYGYTF. This chain connects TRBV6-5 to TRBJ1-2; unclear D gene. V lost 2 bases and J lost 4, with 8 bases in between. Per germline, CDR1 MNHEY and CDR2 SVGAGI. The CDR3 loop spans 13 amino acids.

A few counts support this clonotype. Written as DNA, the CDR3 is TGTGCCAGCAGCGGGCGGGGGCAAACCTACGAGCAGTACTTC. Its translation: CASSGRGQTYEQYF. The J gene is TRBJ2-7, the V gene TRBV27; the D gene is possibly TRBD2 (7 bases). Trimming took off 6 bases at V and 2 bases at J, with 14 bases between the two ends. Germline values: CDR1 MNHEY, CDR2 SMNVEV (reference sequence). There are 14 residues in the CDR3.

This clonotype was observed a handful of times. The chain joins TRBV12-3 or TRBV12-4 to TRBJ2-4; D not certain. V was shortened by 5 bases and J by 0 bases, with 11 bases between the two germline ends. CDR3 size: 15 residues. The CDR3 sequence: CASSPLVRAKNIQYF. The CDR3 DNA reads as TGTGCCAGCAGTCCCCTGGTCCGAGCCAAAAACATTCAGTACTTC.

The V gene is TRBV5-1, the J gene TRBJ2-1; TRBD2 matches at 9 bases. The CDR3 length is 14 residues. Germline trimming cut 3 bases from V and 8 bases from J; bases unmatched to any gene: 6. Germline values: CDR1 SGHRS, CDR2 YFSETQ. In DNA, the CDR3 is TGCGCCAGCAGCTGGGGGACTAGCCCGTATGAGCAGTTCTTC. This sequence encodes CASSWGTSPYEQFF.

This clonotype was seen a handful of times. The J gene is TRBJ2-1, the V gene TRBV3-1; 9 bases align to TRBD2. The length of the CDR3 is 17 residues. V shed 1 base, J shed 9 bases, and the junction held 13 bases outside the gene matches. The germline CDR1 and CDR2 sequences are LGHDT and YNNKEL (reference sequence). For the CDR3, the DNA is TGTGCCAGCAGCCAAGCGCATAGCGGGAGAGGGGTTAGTGAGCAGTTCTTC. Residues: CASSQAHSGRGVSEQFF.

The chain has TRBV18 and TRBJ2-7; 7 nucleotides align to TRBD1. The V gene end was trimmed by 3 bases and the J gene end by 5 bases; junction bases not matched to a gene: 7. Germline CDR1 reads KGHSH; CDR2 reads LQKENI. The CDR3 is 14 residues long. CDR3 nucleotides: TGTGCCAGCTCACCGGGACAGTCCCGCCACGAGCAGTACTTC. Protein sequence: CASSPGQSRHEQYF.

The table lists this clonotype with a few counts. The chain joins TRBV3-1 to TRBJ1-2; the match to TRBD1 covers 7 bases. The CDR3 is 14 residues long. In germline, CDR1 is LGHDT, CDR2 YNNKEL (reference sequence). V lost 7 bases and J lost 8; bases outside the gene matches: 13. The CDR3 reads CASTRQGGLVGYTF. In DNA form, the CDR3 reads TGTGCCAGCACCCGTCAGGGGGGTCTGGTAGGCTACACCTTC. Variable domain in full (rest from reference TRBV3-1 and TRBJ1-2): DTAVSQTPKYLVTQMGNDKSIKCEQNLGHDTMYWYKQDSKKFLKIMFSYNNKELIINETVPNRFSPKSPDKAHLNLHINSLELGDSAVYFCASTRQGGLVGYTFGSGTRLTVV.

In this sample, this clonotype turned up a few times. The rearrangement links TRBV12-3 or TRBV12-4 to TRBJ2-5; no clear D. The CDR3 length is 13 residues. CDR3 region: CASRTRKRETQYF. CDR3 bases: TGTGCTAGTCGGACCAGGAAAAGAGAGACCCAGTACTTC.

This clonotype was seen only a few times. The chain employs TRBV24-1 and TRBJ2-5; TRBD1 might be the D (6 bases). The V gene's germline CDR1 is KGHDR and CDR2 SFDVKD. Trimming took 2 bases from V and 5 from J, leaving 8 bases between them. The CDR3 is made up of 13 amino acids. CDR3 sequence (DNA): TGTGCCACCAGTGATTGGACAGAGGAGACCCAGTACTTC. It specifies CATSDWTEETQYF.

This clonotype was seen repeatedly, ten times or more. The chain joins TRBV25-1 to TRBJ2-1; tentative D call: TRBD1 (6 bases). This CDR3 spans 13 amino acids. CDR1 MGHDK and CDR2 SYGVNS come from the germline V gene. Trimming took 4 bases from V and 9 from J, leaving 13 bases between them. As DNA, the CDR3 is TGTGCCAGCAGTGTCACAGGGTTTAGTGAGCAGTTCTTC. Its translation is CASSVTGFSEQFF.